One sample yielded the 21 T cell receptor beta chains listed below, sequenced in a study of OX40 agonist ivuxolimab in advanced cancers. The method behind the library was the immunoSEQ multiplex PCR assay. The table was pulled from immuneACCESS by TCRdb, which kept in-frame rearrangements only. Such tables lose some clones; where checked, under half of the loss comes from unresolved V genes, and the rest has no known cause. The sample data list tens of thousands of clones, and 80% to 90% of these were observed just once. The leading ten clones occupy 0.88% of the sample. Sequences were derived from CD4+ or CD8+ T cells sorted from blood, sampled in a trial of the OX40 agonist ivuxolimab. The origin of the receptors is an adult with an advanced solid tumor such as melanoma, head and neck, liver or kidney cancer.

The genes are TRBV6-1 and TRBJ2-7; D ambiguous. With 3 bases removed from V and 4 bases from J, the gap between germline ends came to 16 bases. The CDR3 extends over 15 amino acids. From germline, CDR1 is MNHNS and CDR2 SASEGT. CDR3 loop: CASSDQHLRPYEQYF. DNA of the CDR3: TGTGCCAGCAGTGATCAACACCTACGACCTTACGAGCAGTACTTC.

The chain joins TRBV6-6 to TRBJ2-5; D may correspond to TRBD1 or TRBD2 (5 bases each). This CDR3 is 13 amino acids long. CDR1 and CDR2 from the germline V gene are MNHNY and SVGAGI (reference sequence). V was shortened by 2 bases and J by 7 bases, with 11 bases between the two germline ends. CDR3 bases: TGTGCCAGCAGTTACGGGACCGCCGCGACCCAGTACTTC. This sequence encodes CASSYGTAATQYF.

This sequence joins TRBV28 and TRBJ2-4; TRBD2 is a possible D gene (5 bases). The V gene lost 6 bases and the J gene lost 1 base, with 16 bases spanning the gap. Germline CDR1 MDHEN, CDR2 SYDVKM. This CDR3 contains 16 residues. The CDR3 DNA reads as TGTGCCAGCAGCCTCTGGCCGCGGGCGGCCAAAAACATTCAGTACTTC. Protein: CASSLWPRAAKNIQYF.

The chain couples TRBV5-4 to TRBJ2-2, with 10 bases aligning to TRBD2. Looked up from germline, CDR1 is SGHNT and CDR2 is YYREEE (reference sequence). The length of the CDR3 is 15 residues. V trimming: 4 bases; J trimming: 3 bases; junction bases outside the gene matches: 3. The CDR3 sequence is CASSGGTSDTGELFF. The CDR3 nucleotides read TGTGCCAGCAGCGGCGGGACTAGCGACACCGGGGAGCTGTTTTTT.

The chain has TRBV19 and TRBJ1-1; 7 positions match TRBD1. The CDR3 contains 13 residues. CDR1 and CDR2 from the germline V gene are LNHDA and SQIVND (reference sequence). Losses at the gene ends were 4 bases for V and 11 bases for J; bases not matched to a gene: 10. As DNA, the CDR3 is TGTGCCAGTAGTACCCCAGAGGGGGCGCATGCTTTCTTT. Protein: CASSTPEGAHAFF.

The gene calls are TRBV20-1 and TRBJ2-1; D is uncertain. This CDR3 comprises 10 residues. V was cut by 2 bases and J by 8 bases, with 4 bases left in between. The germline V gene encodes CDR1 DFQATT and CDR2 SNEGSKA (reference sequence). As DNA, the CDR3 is TGCAGTGCTAGAATTCATGAGCAGTTCTTC. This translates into CSARIHEQFF.

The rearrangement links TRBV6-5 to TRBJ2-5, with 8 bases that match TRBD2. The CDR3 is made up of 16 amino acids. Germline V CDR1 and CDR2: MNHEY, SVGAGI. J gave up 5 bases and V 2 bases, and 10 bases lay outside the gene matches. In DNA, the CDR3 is TGTGCCAGCAGTTACAACCTCTGGACTAGCCGCGAGACCCAGTACTTC. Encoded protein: CASSYNLWTSRETQYF.

Here the CDR3 DNA reads TGCGCAGCGGGGGGAAGGACTGAAGCTTTCTTT. It encodes CAAGGRTEAFF. J is TRBJ1-1 and V is TRBV23-1; a possible D gene is TRBD1 (5 bases). TRBV23-1 falls under the ORF class, with uncertain function. The CDR3 consists of 11 residues.

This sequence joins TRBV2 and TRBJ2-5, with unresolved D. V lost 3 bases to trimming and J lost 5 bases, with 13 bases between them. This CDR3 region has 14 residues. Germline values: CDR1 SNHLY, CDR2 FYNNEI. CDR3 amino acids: CASSDGPLLETQYF. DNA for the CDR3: TGTGCCAGCAGTGACGGCCCCCTCCTTGAGACCCAGTACTTC.

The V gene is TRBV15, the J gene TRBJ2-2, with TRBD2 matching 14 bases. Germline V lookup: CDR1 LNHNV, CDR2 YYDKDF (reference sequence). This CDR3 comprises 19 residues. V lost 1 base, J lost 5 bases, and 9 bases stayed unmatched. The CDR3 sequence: CATSRAYGLAGGVTGELFF. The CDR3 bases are TGTGCCACCAGCAGAGCTTATGGACTAGCGGGAGGCGTAACCGGGGAGCTGTTTTTT.

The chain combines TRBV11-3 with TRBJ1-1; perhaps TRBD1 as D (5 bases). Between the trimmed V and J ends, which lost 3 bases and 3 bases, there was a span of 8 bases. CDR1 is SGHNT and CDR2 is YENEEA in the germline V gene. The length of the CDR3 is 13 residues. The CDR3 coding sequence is TGTGCCAGCAGCTTGCTGGGGGACACTGAAGCTTTCTTT. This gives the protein CASSLLGDTEAFF.

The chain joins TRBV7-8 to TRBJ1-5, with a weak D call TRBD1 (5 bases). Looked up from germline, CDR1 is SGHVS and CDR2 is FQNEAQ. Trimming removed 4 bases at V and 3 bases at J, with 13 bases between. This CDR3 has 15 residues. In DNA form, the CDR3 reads TGTGCCAGCAGCTCCCGGGACGGATACAATCAGCCCCAGCATTTT. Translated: CASSSRDGYNQPQHF.

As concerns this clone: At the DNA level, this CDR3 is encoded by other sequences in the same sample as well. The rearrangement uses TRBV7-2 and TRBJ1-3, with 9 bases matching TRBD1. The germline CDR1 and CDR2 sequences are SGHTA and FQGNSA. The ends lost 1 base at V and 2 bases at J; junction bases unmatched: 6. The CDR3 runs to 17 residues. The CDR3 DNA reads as TGTGCCAGCAGCTTAGGAGGACAGGGGATAACTGGAAACACCATATATTTT. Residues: CASSLGGQGITGNTIYF.

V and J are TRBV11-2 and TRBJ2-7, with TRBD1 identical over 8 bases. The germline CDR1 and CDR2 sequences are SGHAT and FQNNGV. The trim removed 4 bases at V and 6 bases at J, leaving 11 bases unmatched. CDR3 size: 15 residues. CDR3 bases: TGTGCCAGCAGCTGGACGGACAGGGCGACCGCCGAGCAGTACTTC. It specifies CASSWTDRATAEQYF.

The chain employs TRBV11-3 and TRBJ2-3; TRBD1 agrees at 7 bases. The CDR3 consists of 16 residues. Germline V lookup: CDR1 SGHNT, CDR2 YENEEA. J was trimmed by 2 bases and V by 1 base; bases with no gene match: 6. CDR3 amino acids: CASSLGQGVDTDTQYF. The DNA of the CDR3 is TGTGCCAGCAGCTTAGGGCAGGGGGTCGACACAGATACGCAGTATTTT.

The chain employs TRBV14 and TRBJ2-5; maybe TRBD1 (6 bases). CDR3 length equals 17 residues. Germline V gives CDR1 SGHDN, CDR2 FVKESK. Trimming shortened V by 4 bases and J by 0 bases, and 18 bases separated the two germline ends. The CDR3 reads CASSPGHSILYQETQYF. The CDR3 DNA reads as TGTGCCAGCAGCCCGGGACACTCGATCCTGTACCAAGAGACCCAGTACTTC.

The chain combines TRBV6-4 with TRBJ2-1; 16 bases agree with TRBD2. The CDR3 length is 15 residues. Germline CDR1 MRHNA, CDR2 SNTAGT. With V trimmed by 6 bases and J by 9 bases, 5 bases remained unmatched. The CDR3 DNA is TGTGCCAGCAGATCGGGACTAGCGGGGGGGACTGAGCAGTTCTTC. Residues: CASRSGLAGGTEQFF.

CDR3 nucleotide sequence: TGTGCCAGCAGCTTACTAGCGGGTTCCTCCTACGAGCAGTACTTC. The encoded protein is CASSLLAGSSYEQYF. The V gene is TRBV5-6, the J gene TRBJ2-7; 9 bases line up with TRBD2. This CDR3 is built from 15 residues. J gave up 0 bases and V 2 bases, and 3 bases lay outside the gene matches. Germline lookup yields CDR1 SGHDT and CDR2 YYEEEE.

CDR3 region: CASSLITPPRPEEPLNTEAFF. CDR3 DNA: TGTGCCAGCAGTTTAATAACCCCTCCTCGGCCTGAGGAGCCTTTGAACACTGAAGCTTTCTTT. The chain recombines TRBV27 with TRBJ1-1; D is unresolved. Germline V gene sequence: CDR1 MNHEY, CDR2 SMNVEV (reference sequence). Trimming shortened V by 2 bases and J by 0 bases, and 28 bases separated the two germline ends. The CDR3 sequence is 21 residues long.

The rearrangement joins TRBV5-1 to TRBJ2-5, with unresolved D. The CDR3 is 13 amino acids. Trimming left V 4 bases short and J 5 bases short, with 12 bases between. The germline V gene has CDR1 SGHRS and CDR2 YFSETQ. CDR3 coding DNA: TGCGCCAGCAGCCCCGTGCTAGGGGAGACCCAGTACTTC. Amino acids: CASSPVLGETQYF.

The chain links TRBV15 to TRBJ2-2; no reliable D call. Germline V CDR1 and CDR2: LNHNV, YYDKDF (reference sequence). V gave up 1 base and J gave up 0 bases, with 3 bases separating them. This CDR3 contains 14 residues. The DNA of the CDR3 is TGTGCCACCAGCAGAGGGACGAACACCGGGGAGCTGTTTTTT. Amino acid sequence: CATSRGTNTGELFF.